Each of the 19 T cell receptor beta chains below was sequenced from the same sample in a study of CD8 T cells in Susac syndrome. RNA amounts of about 0.5 to 1 ug underwent reverse transcription with random hexamers. TCRdb re-analysed the immunoSEQ multiplex PCR reads in MiXCR, keeping a single row per CDR3 protein. The sample lists 75,000 to 100,000 distinct CDR3 sequences, roughly 94% occurring once. Source material: CD8+ T cells from PBMCs. The receptors derive from a human donor with Susac syndrome.

The rearrangement uses TRBV28 and TRBJ2-5, with a weak D call TRBD2 (7 bases). In germline, CDR1 is MDHEN, CDR2 SYDVKM. V lost 11 bases, J lost 4 bases, and 14 bases lay in between. CDR3 length equals 12 residues. This CDR3 reads CASERGGETQYF. DNA of the CDR3: TGTGCCTCCGAGAGGGGGGGAGAGACCCAGTACTTC.

The rearrangement uses TRBV12-3 or TRBV12-4 and TRBJ2-5, with D perhaps matching TRBD1 (6 bases). There are 14 residues in the CDR3. V was trimmed by 1 base and J by 0 bases, leaving 6 bases between them. The CDR3 DNA sequence: TGTGCCAGCAGTTTAGAGGGGGACCAAGAGACCCAGTACTTC. Its translation: CASSLEGDQETQYF.

The table lists this clonotype with a count of one. This chain connects TRBV29-1 to TRBJ2-5, with D possibly being TRBD2 (5 bases). Per the germline V gene, CDR1 is SQVTM and CDR2 is ANQGSEA. The CDR3 is 11 amino acids. Here the CDR3 DNA reads TGCAACACTGGAGAGGGAAAGACCCAGTACTTC. Translating it yields CNTGEGKTQYF.

The chain joins TRBV5-1 to TRBJ2-2, with TRBD2 identical over 8 bases. The CDR3 runs to 16 residues. V gave up 0 bases and J gave up 2 bases; unmatched junction bases: 3. Per germline, CDR1 SGHRS and CDR2 YFSETQ. As DNA, the CDR3 is TGCGCCAGCAGCTTGGCGACTAGCGTCAACACCGGGGAGCTGTTTTTT. Its translation: CASSLATSVNTGELFF.

This clonotype was found once. J is TRBJ1-2 and V is TRBV6-5; possibly TRBD1 for D (6 bases). V was trimmed by 0 bases and J by 5 bases, leaving 10 bases between them. In germline, CDR1 is MNHEY, CDR2 SVGAGI. The CDR3 has 14 amino acids. CDR3 protein: CASSYSDRTYGYTF. The DNA of the CDR3 is TGTGCCAGCAGTTACTCGGACAGAACTTATGGCTACACCTTC.

The CDR3 DNA sequence: TGTGCCAGCAGTCCCGCTGGCGCTGGCGAGCAGTTCTTC. This gives the protein CASSPAGAGEQFF. The chain couples TRBV27 to TRBJ2-1, with D unresolved. The CDR3 is 13 amino acids. Looked up from germline, CDR1 is MNHEY and CDR2 is SMNVEV (reference sequence). V lost 5 bases to trimming and J lost 10 bases, with 15 bases between them.

The rearrangement links TRBV29-1 to TRBJ2-3; D remains ambiguous. The CDR3 consists of 15 residues. CDR1 SQVTM and CDR2 ANQGSEA come from the germline V gene. V shed 0 bases and J shed 1 base, with 11 bases lying between them. CDR3 sequence (DNA): TGCAGCGTTGAAGATCAGCTTGCGGGCACAGATACGCAGTATTTT. Amino acid sequence: CSVEDQLAGTDTQYF.

This CDR3 reads CASSGLAEYSYEQYF. CDR3 in DNA: TGTGCCAGCAGTGGGCTAGCGGAGTACTCCTACGAGCAGTACTTC. The chain uses TRBV27 and TRBJ2-7, with TRBD2 identical over 7 bases. CDR1 and CDR2 (germline): MNHEY, SMNVEV (reference sequence). CDR3 length: 15 residues. The V and J ends lost 5 bases and 0 bases, in that order; junction bases with no gene match: 7.

The genes are TRBV12-3 or TRBV12-4 and TRBJ2-7; D may be TRBD2 (6 bases). V lost 6 bases to trimming and J lost 5 bases, with 17 bases between them. The CDR3 is 14 residues long. The chain's CDR3 is CASSTSGLGNEQYF. The CDR3 DNA reads TGTGCCAGCAGCACTTCGGGACTCGGAAACGAGCAGTACTTC.

The rearrangement links TRBV29-1 to TRBJ1-1; TRBD1 agrees at 10 bases. The CDR3 spans 13 residues. Unmatched junction bases numbered 11, after V lost 6 bases and J lost 10 bases. Germline V gene data show CDR1 as SQVTM and CDR2 as ANQGSEA. Here the CDR3 DNA reads TGCAGCGTGGCTACCGGGACAGGGGTTCCAGCTTTCTTT. Translated, it gives CSVATGTGVPAFF.

The chain is built from TRBV20-1 and TRBJ1-1; D gene unclear. Trimming took off 3 bases at V and 1 base at J, with 9 bases between the two ends. The CDR3 spans 13 residues. The germline gives CDR1 DFQATT, CDR2 SNEGSKA (reference sequence). The CDR3 loop is CSARAGGNTEAFF. The CDR3 nucleotides read TGCAGTGCTAGGGCCGGTGGGAACACTGAAGCTTTCTTT.

This rearrangement joins TRBV18 to TRBJ2-3; TRBD2 might be the D (5 bases). The CDR3 covers 14 residues. Germline V gene sequence: CDR1 KGHSH, CDR2 LQKENI. V dropped 4 bases and J dropped 2 bases, with 10 bases sitting between them. CDR3 in DNA: TGTGCCAGCTCACGATACGGGGACACAGATACGCAGTATTTT. It is translated as CASSRYGDTDTQYF.

This clonotype appeared a few times. V is TRBV15 and J is TRBJ2-2; D uncertain. The CDR3 totals 11 residues. V lost 1 base and J 8 bases, leaving 2 bases between the germline ends. Germline CDR1 is LNHNV and CDR2 is YYDKDF (reference sequence). DNA of the CDR3: TGTGCCACCAGCAGAGCTGGGGAGCTGTTTTTT. Translation: CATSRAGELFF. Variable domain in full (rest from reference TRBV15 and TRBJ2-2): DAMVIQNPRYQVTQFGKPVTLSCSQTLNHNVMYWYQQKSSQAPKLLFHYYDKDFNNEADTPDNFQSRRPNTSFCFLDIRSPGLGDTAMYLCATSRAGELFFGEGSRLTVL.

The chain recombines TRBV2 with TRBJ1-1; no firm D call. Trimming pared 0 bases from V and 6 bases from J, leaving 5 bases between. The V gene's germline CDR1 is SNHLY and CDR2 FYNNEI. This CDR3 contains 12 residues. The CDR3 is CASSEATPEAFF. The CDR3, as DNA: TGTGCCAGCAGTGAAGCGACTCCTGAAGCTTTCTTT.

This clonotype was recorded only once. The J gene is TRBJ2-1, the V gene TRBV5-1, with D unresolved. The V end lost 3 bases, the J end lost 7 bases, and 17 bases lay between the germline ends. The V gene's germline CDR1 is SGHRS and CDR2 YFSETQ. CDR3 length equals 15 residues. CDR3 nucleotide sequence: TGCGCCAGCAGCTCAGGCCCCGCGAGCTTAAATGAGCAGTTCTTC. Its translation: CASSSGPASLNEQFF.

The V gene is TRBV29-1, the J gene TRBJ2-1; D is tentatively TRBD1 or TRBD2 (7 bases each). Germline V CDR1 and CDR2: SQVTM, ANQGSEA. V was cut by 5 bases and J by 0 bases, with 11 bases left in between. CDR3 length equals 14 residues. This chain's CDR3 is CSVQGGGSYNEQFF. The DNA for the CDR3 is TGCAGCGTTCAGGGGGGGGGCTCCTACAATGAGCAGTTCTTC.

This chain uses TRBV24-1 with TRBJ2-7; D possibly corresponds to TRBD2 (5 bases). Between the trimmed V and J ends, which lost 12 bases and 4 bases, there was a span of 12 bases. The CDR3 is made up of 11 amino acids. CDR1 and CDR2 (germline): KGHDR, SFDVKD. CDR3 residues: CAAGVGYEQYF. In DNA, the CDR3 is TGTGCCGCCGGGGTTGGTTACGAGCAGTACTTC.

V usage is TRBV29-1 and J usage is TRBJ2-1, with a tentative D call TRBD2 (6 bases). The germline V and J ends were trimmed by 1 base and 2 bases, with 9 bases remaining between them. The CDR3 is made up of 14 amino acids. Germline-derived CDR1 and CDR2 are SQVTM and ANQGSEA. The CDR3 spells CSVEAGVTYNEQFF. DNA for the CDR3: TGCAGCGTTGAAGCGGGAGTCACCTACAATGAGCAGTTCTTC.

This chain joins TRBV7-9 and TRBJ1-1, with a tentative D call TRBD1 (5 bases). CDR3 length equals 12 residues. Germline V CDR1 and CDR2: SEHNR, FQNEAQ (reference sequence). V lost 11 bases and J 4 bases, leaving 14 bases between the germline ends. The CDR3 DNA sequence: TGTGCCGGGGTGACAGTGAGCACTGAAGCTTTCTTT. Protein product: CAGVTVSTEAFF.